The T cell receptor (beta chain) described here comes from a study of T cell repertoires in cytomegalovirus infection. Study details: Recently identified HLA-C-restricted CMV epitopes and well-studied HLA-B-restricted CMV epitopes were used by the study. Evidence of both CMV infection and a matching HLA type came from public TCR beta signatures.

To note about this clonotype: As yet, its antigen is unknown.

Trimming cost V 3 bases and J 3 bases; bases outside gene matches: 10. The length of the CDR3 is 16 residues. Germline loops: CDR1 SGHTA, CDR2 FQGNSA. Using its own MiXCR run on the reads, TCRdb lists one record per CDR3 protein. The top ten clones hold roughly 13% of a sample with hundreds of thousands of distinct CDR3 sequences, 25% to 40% of them seen once. The gene calls are TRBV7-2 and TRBJ1-1, with 7 bases fitting TRBD1. This receptor was obtained from a human donor in good health (CMV status not recorded). Some clones in this sample may be carry-over from other donors' samples. The sample consisted of cultured CD8+ T cells from PBMCs, taken from culture after CMV antigen stimulation. The CDR3 nucleotides are TGTGCCAGCAGCTTCGGGACAGCATCGAGGTACACTGAAGCTTTCTTT. Amino acids: CASSFGTASRYTEAFF.